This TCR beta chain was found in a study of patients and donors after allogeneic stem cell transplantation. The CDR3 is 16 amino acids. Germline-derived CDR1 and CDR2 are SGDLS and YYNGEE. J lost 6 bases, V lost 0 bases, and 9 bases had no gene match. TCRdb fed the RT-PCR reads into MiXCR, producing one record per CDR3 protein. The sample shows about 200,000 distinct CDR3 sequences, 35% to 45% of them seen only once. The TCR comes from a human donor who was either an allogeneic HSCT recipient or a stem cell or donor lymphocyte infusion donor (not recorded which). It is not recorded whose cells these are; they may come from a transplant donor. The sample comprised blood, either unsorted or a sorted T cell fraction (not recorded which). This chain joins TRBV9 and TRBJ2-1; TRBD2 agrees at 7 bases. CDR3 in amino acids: CASSVDPSGVTNEQFF. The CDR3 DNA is TGTGCCAGCAGCGTAGATCCTAGCGGAGTTACCAATGAGCAGTTCTTC.